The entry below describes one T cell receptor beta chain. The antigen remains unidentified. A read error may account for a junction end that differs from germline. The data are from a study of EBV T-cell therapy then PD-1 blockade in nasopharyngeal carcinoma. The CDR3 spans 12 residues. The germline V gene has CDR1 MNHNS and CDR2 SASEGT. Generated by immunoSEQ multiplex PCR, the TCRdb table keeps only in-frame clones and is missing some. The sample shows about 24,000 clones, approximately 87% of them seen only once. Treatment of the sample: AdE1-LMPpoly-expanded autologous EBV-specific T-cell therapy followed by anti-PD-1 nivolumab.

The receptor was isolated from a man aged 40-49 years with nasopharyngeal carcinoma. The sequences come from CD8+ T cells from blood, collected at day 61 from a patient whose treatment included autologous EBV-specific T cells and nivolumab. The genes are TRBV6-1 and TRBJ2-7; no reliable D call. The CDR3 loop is CASSEASYEQYF. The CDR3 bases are TGTGCCAGCAGTGAAGCGTCCTATGAGCAGTACTTC.